This is a list of T cell receptor beta chains from one sample in a study of cytomegalovirus exposure and HLA in healthy donors. Assay used: immunoSEQ multiplex PCR; TCRdb lists only in-frame clones, some missing. The table records 150,000 to 200,000 clones, 60% to 80% of them present only once. The sequencing sample was made of PBMCs. These receptors were obtained from a man aged 18 to 30 in good health and CMV-seropositive. The CDR3 runs from the conserved cysteine through the conserved F or W. D genes are given only for firm matches. Where a row states a size, it is once, few, many or the class of an expanded clone; other rows omit it.

TRBV6-5	TRBJ1-2	-	TRBD1	TGTGCCAGCAGCACGGGACAGGGCTACACCTTC	CASSTGQGYTF
TRBV5-1	TRBJ1-2	-	-	TGCGCCAGCAGCTTGGAAGGGTCGAGAGGGAACCCATGGGGCTACACCTTC	CASSLEGSRGNPWGYTF
TRBV6-1	TRBJ2-7	-	-	TGTGCCAGCAGTGCGCAGGATCCTGTCTACGAGCAGTACTTC	CASSAQDPVYEQYF
TRBV5-1	TRBJ2-6	-	TRBD1	TGCGCCAGCAGCACACCGGGACAGGGGGCTTTTAGCCCTGGGGCCAACGTCCTGACTTTC	CASSTPGQGAFSPGANVLTF
TRBV6-1	TRBJ1-1	-	-	TGTGCCAGCAGTGAAGTTATAGGGGCGGGGACGACTGAAGCTTTCTTT	CASSEVIGAGTTEAFF
TRBV6-1	TRBJ1-2	-	TRBD1	TGTGCCAGCCGCCGTTTGGACAGGGGCGACTATGGCTACACCTTC	CASRRLDRGDYGYTF
TRBV5-4	TRBJ2-7	-	TRBD2	TGTGCCAGCAGCAAAGGGACTAGCGGGGCCTACGAGCAGTACTTC	CASSKGTSGAYEQYF
TRBV7-9	TRBJ1-1	-	-	TGTGCCAGCAGCAGCCAGGGGTTGACTGAAGCTTTCTTT	CASSSQGLTEAFF
TRBV5-4	TRBJ2-1	-	-	TGTGCCTTAAGCAGAGGAGAGGGGGACTACAATGAGCAGTTCTTC	CALSRGEGDYNEQFF
TRBV2	TRBJ1-5	-	TRBD1	TGTGCCAGCCTCCGGGACAGGGGTCAGCCCCAGCATTTT	CASLRDRGQPQHF
TRBV11-2	TRBJ1-2	-	-	TGTGCCAGCAGGTTGGGAGCGGCGGCAGATCGATGGCCCCCATATGGCTACACCTTC	CASRLGAAADRWPPYGYTF
TRBV7-9	TRBJ1-4	few	-	TGTGCCAGCAGTTCCGCTTTCGCGGGTTCGCGGAATGAAAAACTGTTTTTT	CASSSAFAGSRNEKLFF
TRBV10-2	TRBJ1-2	-	TRBD1	TGCGCCAGCAGCCAGACAGGGGGCGATGGCTACACCTTC	CASSQTGGDGYTF
TRBV9	TRBJ1-6	few	TRBD1	TGTGCCAGCAGCCCAAGGACAGGGGGCGCGGGTTCACCCCTCCACTTT	CASSPRTGGAGSPLHF
TRBV29-1	TRBJ2-7	-	TRBD1	TGCAGCGGCACAGGGGGCGCGCGCAACGAGCAGTACTTC	CSGTGGARNEQYF
TRBV5-5	TRBJ1-2	-	TRBD1	TGTGCCAGCAGCTGGGGGACAGGGGACGGCGGCGGCTACACCTTC	CASSWGTGDGGGYTF
TRBV4-3	TRBJ1-4	few	-	TGCGCCAGCAGCCATGGAACCACAGGTGAAAAACTGTTTTTT	CASSHGTTGEKLFF
TRBV9	TRBJ2-5	-	-	TGTGCCAGCAGCCCCGGAAACAGGGAAGAGACCCAGTACTTC	CASSPGNREETQYF
TRBV12-5	TRBJ1-5	-	-	TGTGCTAGTGGTTTGGGGGAGGGCCAGCCCCAGCATTTT	CASGLGEGQPQHF
TRBV5-6	TRBJ2-3	-	-	TGTGCCAGCAGCTTCTTTCTCGTATTGGGGGGAAACACAGATACGCAGTATTTT	CASSFFLVLGGNTDTQYF
TRBV10-3	TRBJ2-3	-	TRBD2	TGTGCCATCAGGGCCGGGACTAGCGGGAGCACAGATACGCAGTATTTT	CAIRAGTSGSTDTQYF
TRBV4-1	TRBJ2-3	-	-	TGCGCCAGCGCCCGGGGAATAGGAGCAGATACGCAGTATTTT	CASARGIGADTQYF
TRBV6-5	TRBJ2-5	-	TRBD1	TGTGCCAGCAGTTACTTGGGACAGGGACTTCAAGAGACCCAGTACTTC	CASSYLGQGLQETQYF
TRBV19	TRBJ2-2	-	TRBD2	TGTGCCAGTAGTGGGGGAGGGGTCGACGGCACCGGGGAGCTGTTTTTT	CASSGGGVDGTGELFF
TRBV6-5	TRBJ2-7	once	-	TGTGCCAGCAGTTATCCATACATGTTTGTCACCTACGAGCAGTACTTC	CASSYPYMFVTYEQYF
TRBV6-6	TRBJ2-7	few	-	TGTGCCAGCAGTTACTCCCTGGTGGGGCCCTACGAGCAGTACTTC	CASSYSLVGPYEQYF
TRBV29-1	TRBJ2-7	-	TRBD1	TGCAGCGTTGCCTTGGACAGGGTCCCCTACGAGCAGTACTTC	CSVALDRVPYEQYF
TRBV19	TRBJ2-1	few	-	TGTGCCAGCAGTACCTTAACCTACAATGAGCAGTTCTTC	CASSTLTYNEQFF
TRBV5-1	TRBJ2-5	-	-	TGCGCCAGCACCAAACAGCGGGCCCAAGAGACCCAGTACTTC	CASTKQRAQETQYF
TRBV9	TRBJ1-1	-	-	TGTGCCAGCAGTGCAACCACCGGACGGGGGGAGGGGACTGAAGCTTTCTTT	CASSATTGRGEGTEAFF
TRBV11-3	TRBJ2-2	few	TRBD1	TGTGCCAGCAGCCAGGACAGGGGGTCCCGGGAGCTGTTTTTT	CASSQDRGSRELFF
TRBV7-9	TRBJ2-1	-	TRBD2	TGTGCCAGCAGCTTACCGGGACTAGCGGGGGTTAATGAGCAGTTCTTC	CASSLPGLAGVNEQFF
TRBV7-9	TRBJ1-2	-	-	TGTGCCAGCAGCTTAGGGCGGGCGAGGGGCTACACCTTC	CASSLGRARGYTF
TRBV29-1	TRBJ1-2	-	-	TGCAGCGTCCATCTGACCTACCCGAGGGCTTATGGCTACACCTTC	CSVHLTYPRAYGYTF
TRBV10-2	TRBJ2-1	once	TRBD2	TGCGCCAGCAGAGTAGCGGGAGGGCCTGAGGGTGAGCAGTTCTTC	CASRVAGGPEGEQFF
TRBV10-3	TRBJ2-1	-	TRBD1	TGTGCCATAGGGGGGACAGGCTACAATGAGCAGTTCTTC	CAIGGTGYNEQFF
TRBV15	TRBJ2-1	-	-	TGTGCCACCAGCCGGTCTGCGCTCCTATCCAATGAGCAGTTCTTC	CATSRSALLSNEQFF
TRBV14	TRBJ2-7	-	-	TGTGCCAGCAGTCTACTCTACGAGCAGTACTTC	CASSLLYEQYF
TRBV5-6	TRBJ2-1	few	TRBD1	TGTGCCAGCAGCACGACTGTGACAGGGTGGCAGTTCTTC	CASSTTVTGWQFF
TRBV7-9	TRBJ2-1	-	-	TGTGCCAGCAGCTTAGACAGGAGACCCTACAATGAGCAGTTCTTC	CASSLDRRPYNEQFF
TRBV7-8	TRBJ1-5	-	-	TGTGCCAGCCGCCTCGGTTATAGCAATCAGCCCCAGCATTTT	CASRLGYSNQPQHF
TRBV10-3	TRBJ2-4	-	TRBD2	TGTGCCATCAGTGCGGCCGGGGGGGCCAAAAACATTCAGTACTTC	CAISAAGGAKNIQYF
TRBV4-1	TRBJ2-5	-	-	TGCGCCAGCAGCCAAGTGGAGGTGAACCTCGGAACCCAGTACTTC	CASSQVEVNLGTQYF
TRBV21-1	TRBJ2-1	-	-	TGTGCCAGAGAAGCGGGAGGGCTCCACAATGAGCAGTTCTTC	CAREAGGLHNEQFF
TRBV7-9	TRBJ1-4	-	-	TGTGCCAGCAGCTCCCTCTTCGTATGGTCCAGGACTAATGAAAAACTGTTTTTT	CASSSLFVWSRTNEKLFF
TRBV9	TRBJ2-5	few	TRBD1	TGTGCCAGCAGCGTAAATACAGGGGTCGGGGAGACCCAGTACTTC	CASSVNTGVGETQYF
TRBV7-9	TRBJ2-7	few	-	TGTGCCAGCAGCTTAGCGACTGAACTTCCCCGGGGGGAGCAGTACTTC	CASSLATELPRGEQYF
TRBV27	TRBJ1-2	-	TRBD1	TGTGCCAGCAGTCCCAACCGAGAGTGGACAGGTGGCTACACCTTC	CASSPNREWTGGYTF
TRBV28	TRBJ1-5	few	-	TGTGCCAGCAGGCAAACAGGGACAAATCAGCCCCAGCATTTT	CASRQTGTNQPQHF
TRBV6-4	TRBJ1-5	-	TRBD1	TGTGCCAGCAGTGAGAGTGCAGGGGGCAGTCAGCCCCAGCATTTT	CASSESAGGSQPQHF
TRBV9	TRBJ1-3	-	-	TGTGCCAGCAGCGTCCTTGTGGACAGTAGGACTGGAAACACCATATATTTT	CASSVLVDSRTGNTIYF
TRBV30	TRBJ2-6	-	-	TGTGCCTGGAGCCGGGGGTCTGGGGCCAACGTCCTGACTTTC	CAWSRGSGANVLTF
TRBV30	TRBJ1-2	-	TRBD1	TGTGCCTGGAGTGTTCCACACCAGCTGACAGGGGTTAACTATGGCTACACCTTC	CAWSVPHQLTGVNYGYTF